Following are 30 T cell receptor beta chains from one sample sequenced in a study of T cells after yellow fever vaccination. TCRdb redid the calling of the 5' RACE reads with MiXCR, one entry per CDR3 protein. Of a few hundred thousand distinct CDR3 sequences listed, 8.7% were seen once; the top ten hold roughly 18%. Sequenced here: PBMCs, sampled on the day of the first yellow fever vaccination. These receptors were collected from a man in his late teens or twenties who received the YFV17D yellow fever vaccine.

This clonotype was seen repeatedly, ten times or more. The chain is built from TRBV5-6 and TRBJ1-1; D may be TRBD1 (6 bases). This CDR3 has 14 amino acids. In germline, CDR1 is SGHDT, CDR2 YYEEEE. The V end lost 3 bases, the J end lost 1 base, and 10 bases lay between the germline ends. The CDR3: CASSSLTGNTEAFF. In DNA form, the CDR3 reads TGTGCCAGCAGCTCCCTGACAGGGAACACTGAAGCTTTCTTT.

This clonotype has a count of ten or more. This chain connects TRBV5-1 to TRBJ1-2, with a possible D match to TRBD1 (5 bases). CDR1 is SGHRS, CDR2 YFSETQ, per germline. V was shortened by 1 base and J by 6 bases, with 13 bases between the two germline ends. The CDR3 contains 14 residues. The CDR3 loop is CASSLNPGGNGYTF. The DNA of the CDR3 is TGCGCCAGCAGCTTGAATCCGGGGGGGAATGGCTACACCTTC.

This clonotype was observed a handful of times. The rearrangement joins TRBV10-3 to TRBJ2-7, with D perhaps TRBD2 (7 bases). CDR3 length: 17 amino acids. Germline CDR1 reads ENHRY; CDR2 reads SYGVKD. The V end lost 4 bases, the J end lost 0 bases, and 19 bases lay between the germline ends. The CDR3 reads CAISAGGYRVSSYEQYV. DNA for the CDR3: TGTGCCATCAGTGCCGGGGGGTACAGGGTAAGCTCCTACGAGCAGTACGTC.

This clonotype was detected a few times. V and J are TRBV4-2 and TRBJ2-3; the match to TRBD2 covers 15 bases. The V segment lost 7 bases and the J segment 2 bases; nucleotides outside the gene matches: 13. CDR1 is LGHNA, CDR2 YNFKEQ, per germline. The CDR3 runs 19 residues. In DNA, the CDR3 is TGTGCCAGCACCCCCGCCGGGACTAGCGGGGGGCGGAACACAGATACGCAGTATTTT. Translated: CASTPAGTSGGRNTDTQYF.

This clonotype was seen a few times. V gene TRBV5-1 combines with J gene TRBJ1-2; D uncertain. Germline CDR1 and CDR2: SGHRS and YFSETQ. V was clipped by 0 bases and J by 3 bases, with 12 bases between them. The CDR3 has 15 amino acids. The CDR3 DNA follows: TGCGCCAGCAGCTTGGATTTTCCTTCAGACTATGGCTACACCTTC. As protein: CASSLDFPSDYGYTF.

The table lists this clonotype with a few counts. V and J are TRBV15 and TRBJ2-1, with D possibly TRBD2 on 6 matching bases. Germline V gives CDR1 LNHNV, CDR2 YYDKDF (reference sequence). The CDR3 sequence is 15 residues long. V was shortened by 0 bases and J by 4 bases, with 10 bases between the two germline ends. The CDR3 DNA reads TGTGCCACCAGCAGAGATCGGGGGTCATACAATGAGCAGTTCTTC. This encodes CATSRDRGSYNEQFF.

Ten or more counts support this clonotype. The V call is TRBV7-6, the J call TRBJ1-3; a weak D match, TRBD1 (5 bases). V lost 5 bases and J lost 0, with 11 bases in between. The CDR3 runs 15 residues. CDR1 and CDR2 (germline): SGHVS, FNYEAQ. This CDR3 reads CASSPWGPSGNTIYF. The CDR3 DNA reads as TGTGCCAGCAGCCCGTGGGGCCCCTCTGGAAACACCATATATTTT.

The rearrangement links TRBV5-5 to TRBJ1-2, with 7 bases matching TRBD1. The CDR3 covers 17 residues. V lost 3 bases and J lost 3; bases outside the gene matches: 14. Germline assignment: CDR1 SGHKS and CDR2 YYEKEE (reference sequence). CDR3 protein: CASSSRDSAVIHYGYTF. CDR3 bases: TGTGCCAGCAGCTCGAGGGACAGTGCTGTTATTCACTATGGCTACACCTTC.

This clonotype turned up a few times. The rearrangement uses TRBV19 and TRBJ2-3; 10 bases agree with TRBD2. Germline V gene sequence: CDR1 LNHDA, CDR2 SQIVND (reference sequence). This CDR3 comprises 16 residues. J gave up 0 bases and V 7 bases, and 7 bases lay outside the gene matches. The CDR3 DNA follows: TGTGCCAGTACCCCCAGCGGGGGGGCGAGCACAGATACGCAGTATTTT. It encodes CASTPSGGASTDTQYF.

The gene calls are TRBV20-1 and TRBJ2-7; TRBD1 matches at 10 bases. V trimming: 4 bases; J trimming: 0 bases; junction bases outside the gene matches: 6. The CDR3 sequence is 15 residues long. Germline V gene data show CDR1 as DFQATT and CDR2 as SNEGSKA (reference sequence). CDR3 sequence: CSATTGQGTSYEQYF. The CDR3, as DNA: TGCAGTGCTACGACGGGACAGGGGACCTCCTACGAGCAGTACTTC.

This clonotype appeared a few times. The V and J genes are TRBV15 and TRBJ2-3; tentatively, D is TRBD1 (5 bases). V was cut by 4 bases and J by 5 bases, with 7 bases left in between. Germline V gives CDR1 LNHNV, CDR2 YYDKDF (reference sequence). The CDR3 loop spans 12 amino acids. CDR3 sequence (DNA): TGTGCCACCAGCATCCAGGGAGATACGCAGTATTTT. This gives the protein CATSIQGDTQYF.

This clonotype was detected ten times or more. The junction departs from germline at one end; a sequencing error may be responsible. This chain joins TRBV20-1 and TRBJ2-1, with 10 bases matching TRBD1. Germline-derived CDR1 and CDR2 are DFQATT and SNEGSKA (reference sequence). CDR3 size: 14 residues. The CDR3 DNA follows: TGCAGTGCTGGAGAAGGGACAGGGGTACAGGAGCAGTTCTTC. It codes for CSAGEGTGVQEQFF.

The rearrangement uses TRBV4-1 and TRBJ1-5, with D unclear. V was cut by 1 base and J by 9 bases, with 7 bases left in between. In germline, CDR1 is MGHRA, CDR2 YSYEKL. CDR3 length: 12 amino acids. As DNA, the CDR3 is TGCGCCAGCAGCCAAGGCATTTGGCCCCAGCATTTT. Residues: CASSQGIWPQHF.

The chain links TRBV3-1 to TRBJ1-5; tentatively, D is TRBD1 (5 bases). The CDR3 has 16 amino acids. Between the trimmed V and J ends, which lost 2 bases and 0 bases, there was a span of 11 bases. Germline assignment: CDR1 LGHDT and CDR2 YNNKEL (reference sequence). The CDR3 here is CASSQTGGYSNQPQHF. CDR3 in DNA: TGTGCCAGCAGCCAAACAGGCGGATATAGCAATCAGCCCCAGCATTTT.

The chain employs TRBV9 and TRBJ2-3; D tentatively reads TRBD1 or TRBD2 (5 bases each). V dropped 0 bases and J dropped 3 bases, with 20 bases sitting between them. CDR1 is SGDLS and CDR2 is YYNGEE in the germline V gene. The CDR3 contains 18 residues. The CDR3 here is CASSVAGPRQDSTDTQYF. The DNA of the CDR3 is TGTGCCAGCAGCGTAGCGGGGCCCCGACAAGACTCGACAGATACGCAGTATTTT.

This clonotype has ten or more counts. This chain links TRBV12-3 or TRBV12-4 with TRBJ2-1; TRBD2 matches 7 bases. CDR3 size: 13 residues. The junction had 5 bases not matched to a gene; V was cut back by 3 bases and J by 9 bases. CDR3 loop: CASSLGLKGEQFF. The CDR3, as DNA: TGTGCCAGCAGTTTGGGACTAAAGGGTGAGCAGTTCTTC.

The J gene is TRBJ2-1, the V gene TRBV12-3 or TRBV12-4, with 12 nucleotides matching TRBD2. This CDR3 has 15 residues. The V gene end was trimmed by 5 bases and the J gene end by 9 bases; junction bases not matched to a gene: 8. The CDR3 sequence is CASSLPSGGAIEQFF. DNA of the CDR3: TGTGCCAGCAGTCTTCCTAGCGGGGGGGCTATTGAGCAGTTCTTC.

The sample holds many counts of this clonotype. The chain carries TRBV6-1 and TRBJ2-2; D may correspond to TRBD1 or TRBD2 (6 bases each). The CDR3 covers 17 residues. V lost 8 bases and J lost 4, with 23 bases in between. Germline lookup yields CDR1 MNHNS and CDR2 SASEGT. In DNA, the CDR3 is TGTGCCAGCGGGGGGCCGAACATGAGGGAGGCCACCGGGGAGCTGTTTTTT. As protein: CASGGPNMREATGELFF.

This sequence joins TRBV5-1 and TRBJ2-5; 10 bases are shared with TRBD2. Looked up from germline, CDR1 is SGHRS and CDR2 is YFSETQ. This CDR3 region has 15 residues. V lost 7 bases and J lost 3; bases outside the gene matches: 9. The CDR3 DNA follows: TGCGCCAGCTCTGGGGGGCTAGCGGGAGAAGAGACCCAGTACTTC. This encodes CASSGGLAGEETQYF. Based on the CDR3 plus reference TRBV5-1 and TRBJ2-5, the full variable domain is KAGVTQTPRYLIKTRGQQVTLSCSPISGHRSVSWYQQTPGQGLQFLFEYFSETQRNKGNFPGRFSGRQFSNSRSEMNVSTLELGDSALYLCASSGGLAGEETQYFGPGTRLLVL.

This clonotype was recorded a few times. V gene TRBV5-1 combines with J gene TRBJ2-5, with 9 nucleotides matching TRBD1. The CDR3 extends over 15 amino acids. Germline V gene sequence: CDR1 SGHRS, CDR2 YFSETQ. V lost 1 base to trimming and J lost 5 bases; unmatched junction nucleotides: 6. CDR3 loop: CASSLNGQGRETQYF. In DNA, the CDR3 is TGCGCCAGCAGCTTGAACGGACAGGGGCGGGAGACCCAGTACTTC.

In its sample, this clonotype was seen a few times. V gene TRBV14 combines with J gene TRBJ2-3, with D uncertain. The germline V gene has CDR1 SGHDN and CDR2 FVKESK. Trimming removed 0 bases from V and 8 bases from J, with 12 bases in between. CDR3 length: 14 amino acids. The CDR3 nucleotides are TGTGCCAGCAGCCAAGATCCCGCAGGCCTTACGCAGTATTTT. As protein: CASSQDPAGLTQYF.

The sample holds a few counts of this clonotype. V is TRBV24-1 and J is TRBJ2-5, with D possibly being TRBD2 (6 bases). V lost 4 bases to trimming and J lost 5 bases, with 13 bases between them. This CDR3 spans 14 amino acids. Germline-derived CDR1 and CDR2 are KGHDR and SFDVKD. The CDR3 nucleotides read TGTGCCACCAGTGAAATCACGGGGAGGGAGACCCAGTACTTC. It is translated as CATSEITGRETQYF.

This clonotype was seen a handful of times. V gene TRBV4-2 combines with J gene TRBJ1-2; possible D gene TRBD1, 6 bases. The CDR3 runs 15 residues. V lost 4 bases, J lost 4 bases, and 16 bases lay in between. The germline V gene encodes CDR1 LGHNA and CDR2 YNFKEQ. This CDR3 is CASSPTQGSLYGYTF. Here the CDR3 DNA reads TGTGCCAGCAGCCCAACGCAGGGGTCCCTCTATGGCTACACCTTC.

This clonotype was counted ten times or more. The CDR3 protein is CASSFAGTGAFYNEQFF. In nucleotides, the CDR3 is TGTGCCAGCAGTTTTGCCGGGACAGGGGCTTTCTACAATGAGCAGTTCTTC. The gene calls are TRBV6-2 or TRBV6-3 and TRBJ2-1; 10 bases map to TRBD1. The CDR3 spans 17 residues. Trimming took 4 bases from V and 3 from J; bases not matched to a gene: 9. Germline V CDR1 and CDR2: MNHEY, SVGEGT.

J is TRBJ2-1 and V is TRBV5-1, with TRBD1 matching 9 bases. V lost 7 bases, J lost 7 bases, and 6 bases stayed unmatched. Per the germline V gene, CDR1 is SGHRS and CDR2 is YFSETQ. The CDR3 spans 13 residues. The CDR3 nucleotides read TGCGCCAGCGGACCGGACAGGGGTAATGAGCAGTTCTTC. It is translated as CASGPDRGNEQFF.

This clonotype was found many times. The chain recombines TRBV18 with TRBJ2-5; D not certain. V dropped 8 bases and J dropped 1 base, with 5 bases sitting between them. Germline CDR1 KGHSH, CDR2 LQKENI. The CDR3 loop spans 11 amino acids. The CDR3 coding sequence is TGTGCCAGCAGCGCCCAAGAGACCCAGTACTTC. The encoded protein is CASSAQETQYF.

This clonotype was seen more than once but under ten times. This chain connects TRBV4-1 to TRBJ2-3; the D call may be TRBD1 or TRBD2 (5 bases each). Looked up from germline, CDR1 is MGHRA and CDR2 is YSYEKL. V was trimmed by 8 bases and J by 2 bases, leaving 17 bases between them. The CDR3 length is 15 residues. CDR3 sequence: CASRPGPRDTDTQYF. In DNA form, the CDR3 reads TGCGCCAGCCGCCCGGGACCAAGGGACACAGATACGCAGTATTTT.

This clonotype was observed a handful of times. The chain recombines TRBV7-2 with TRBJ2-1; 9 bases are a match to TRBD1. This CDR3 has 15 amino acids. Losses at the gene ends were 7 bases for V and 3 bases for J; bases not matched to a gene: 7. Germline loops: CDR1 SGHTA, CDR2 FQGNSA. CDR3 amino acids: CASTQPGQGYNEQFF. For the CDR3, the DNA is TGTGCCAGCACCCAACCGGGACAGGGCTACAATGAGCAGTTCTTC.

The chain has TRBV11-1 and TRBJ1-6; D gene ambiguous. Germline V CDR1 and CDR2: SGHAT, FQDESV (reference sequence). The ends were cut back, 6 bases at V and 0 bases at J, with 18 bases in the middle. The CDR3 spans 18 residues. CDR3 sequence reads: CASSEGRVGSSYNSPLHF. Written as DNA, the CDR3 is TGTGCCAGCAGTGAAGGCCGAGTCGGGAGCTCCTATAATTCACCCCTCCACTTT.

This clonotype has a count of ten or more. The chain couples TRBV4-1 to TRBJ1-1, with 9 nucleotides matching TRBD1. The V gene's germline CDR1 is MGHRA and CDR2 YSYEKL. The trim removed 7 bases at V and 3 bases at J, leaving 9 bases unmatched. There are 15 residues in the CDR3. The CDR3 is CASTANRGLDTEAFF. CDR3 nucleotide sequence: TGCGCCAGCACCGCCAACAGGGGGCTCGACACTGAAGCTTTCTTT.